Sequencing of this TCR beta chain was carried out in a study of T-cell memory formation after mild COVID-19. The table lists this clonotype with a few counts. Looked up from germline, CDR1 is MDHEN and CDR2 is SYDVKM. Trimming took 7 bases from V and 2 from J, leaving 5 bases between them. This CDR3 is built from 11 residues. TCRdb reprocessed the 5' RACE reads with MiXCR, giving one entry per CDR3 protein. Of about 270,000 distinct CDR3 sequences detected, roughly 15% appear once; the ten largest clones hold approximately 23%. Sequenced input: PBMCs or a T cell subset sorted from them (not recorded which). The chain joins TRBV28 to TRBJ1-2; D perhaps matches TRBD1 (5 bases). This sequence was found in a man between 18 and 35 years old who had mild COVID-19 (a few samples of this study predate the infection). Cell type and time point are not known. Here the CDR3 reads CASTGNYGYTF. DNA of the CDR3: TGTGCCAGCACAGGGAACTATGGCTACACCTTC.